Listed below are T cell receptor beta chains from one sample, sequenced in a study of technical replicates of blood from a handful of donors. The assay was immunoSEQ multiplex PCR, and TCRdb's table has in-frame clones only and misses some. The repertoire has some 14,000 clones, roughly 84% of them found once; the top ten carry around 12%. The sequenced sample consisted of PBMCs. The receptors were sampled from a human donor in good health. Both conserved end residues are trimmed from each CDR3.

V gene	J gene	CDR3 protein
TRBV2	TRBJ2-1	ASSRLANSYNEQF
TRBV5-1	TRBJ2-5	ASSLVAGLQRETQY
TRBV27	TRBJ2-2	ASSLELVAGELF
TRBV19	TRBJ2-2	ATFGGETGELF
TRBV6-1	TRBJ2-2	ASIATVANTGELF
TRBV5-1	TRBJ1-2	ASSLAGGDYGYT
TRBV30	TRBJ1-5	AWTRDRGNQPQH
TRBV6-5	TRBJ1-1	ASRGTGDEAF
TRBV18	TRBJ2-2	ASSPGTNTGELF
TRBV4-1	TRBJ1-2	ASSQEKTGSPYGYT
TRBV6-1	TRBJ2-1	ASRGFHNEQF
TRBV6-4	TRBJ2-3	ASSEVSGSADTQY
TRBV7-9	TRBJ1-1	ASSFGLGTEAF
TRBV6-1	TRBJ1-5	ASTSQGDQPQH
TRBV19	TRBJ2-2	ASTGTGRYTGELF
TRBV10-3	TRBJ2-5	AISGDRGIQETQY
TRBV5-1	TRBJ2-7	ASSSTGTGLDEQY
TRBV5-1	TRBJ1-2	ASLITPGLGGGYT
TRBV9	TRBJ2-7	ASSVAGAGFDEQY
TRBV19	TRBJ1-4	ASRVRGFGTNEKLF
TRBV27	TRBJ1-4	ASSLVTTARNNEKLF
TRBV27	TRBJ1-5	ASSSPLGQPQH
TRBV6-6	TRBJ2-7	ASRRQGDEQY
TRBV27	TRBJ1-1	ASSSLLAGGSLTEAF
TRBV6-5	TRBJ2-7	ASSYRGGEQY
TRBV10-2	TRBJ1-5	ASSTGTDYQPQH